This is a list of T cell receptor gamma chains from one sample in a study of Vδ1+ human thymocytes. TCRdb called clones from the multiplex PCR reads again using CATT. The sample carries tens of thousands of gamma-chain clones, over 15% recorded once. Input material: Vdelta1+ gamma-delta thymocytes from the thymus. These receptors were collected from a boy under three years old who had congenital heart surgery. Both conserved end residues are part of each CDR3.

J gene: TRGJ1/TRGJ2
V gene: TRGV9
CDR3 protein: CALWDRKKLF

J gene: TRGJ1/TRGJ2
V gene: TRGV8
CDR3 protein: CATWAGESKKLF

J gene: TRGJP2
V gene: TRGV4
CDR3 protein: CATWDGPSDWIKTF

J gene: TRGJ1/TRGJ2
V gene: TRGV3
CDR3 protein: CATWDRLSDYKKLF

J gene: TRGJ1/TRGJ2
V gene: TRGV2
CDR3 protein: CATWDGNPLLFYKKLF

J gene: TRGJ1/TRGJ2
V gene: TRGV2
CDR3 protein: CATWDGPLYYKKLF

J gene: TRGJ1/TRGJ2
V gene: TRGV9
CDR3 protein: CALWECKNYYKKLF

J gene: TRGJ1/TRGJ2
V gene: TRGV5
CDR3 protein: CATWDRLYPKKLF

J gene: TRGJ1/TRGJ2
V gene: TRGV4
CDR3 protein: CATWDPNKKLF

J gene: TRGJ1/TRGJ2
V gene: TRGV9
CDR3 protein: CALWEVKPQSDYKKLF

J gene: TRGJ1/TRGJ2
V gene: TRGV9
CDR3 protein: CALREVAPARVEKLF

J gene: TRGJ1/TRGJ2
V gene: TRGV5
CDR3 protein: CATWDRPVGYKTLF

J gene: TRGJP
V gene: TRGV9
CDR3 protein: CALWELEELGKKIKVF

J gene: TRGJ1/TRGJ2
V gene: TRGV9
CDR3 protein: CALWGRYYKKLF

J gene: TRGJ1/TRGJ2
V gene: TRGV4
CDR3 protein: CATWAELNKKLF

J gene: TRGJ1/TRGJ2
V gene: TRGV5
CDR3 protein: CATWLVNYYKKLF

J gene: TRGJP
V gene: TRGV9
CDR3 protein: CALWEVRVGKKIKVF

J gene: TRGJ1/TRGJ2
V gene: TRGV9
CDR3 protein: CALWECWACEKLF

J gene: TRGJ1/TRGJ2
V gene: TRGV5
CDR3 protein: CATWDPREEKLF

J gene: TRGJ1/TRGJ2
V gene: TRGV4
CDR3 protein: CATWVLGGKLF

J gene: TRGJP2
V gene: TRGV5
CDR3 protein: CATWDGSDWIKTF

J gene: TRGJ1/TRGJ2
V gene: TRGV5
CDR3 protein: CATWDTVKKLF

J gene: TRGJ1/TRGJ2
V gene: TRGV9
CDR3 protein: CALWEVVGKLF

J gene: TRGJ1/TRGJ2
V gene: TRGV5
CDR3 protein: CATWDRPYYKKLF

J gene: TRGJP2
V gene: TRGV2
CDR3 protein: CATWDRPFRSDWIKTF

J gene: TRGJ1/TRGJ2
V gene: TRGV4
CDR3 protein: CATWDARFYYKKLF

J gene: TRGJP1
V gene: TRGV3
CDR3 protein: CATWDILPNTTGWFKIF

J gene: TRGJ1/TRGJ2
V gene: TRGV4
CDR3 protein: CATWDNGGGHKDFKKLF

J gene: TRGJ1/TRGJ2
V gene: TRGV9
CDR3 protein: CALWEVQSYKKLF

J gene: TRGJP
V gene: TRGV4
CDR3 protein: CATWDGQELGKKIKVF

J gene: TRGJ1/TRGJ2
V gene: TRGV5
CDR3 protein: CATWDRSNYYKKLF

J gene: TRGJ1/TRGJ2
V gene: TRGV5
CDR3 protein: CATWDRLNYYKKLF

J gene: TRGJ1/TRGJ2
V gene: TRGV5
CDR3 protein: CATWDRQGAYYKKLF

J gene: TRGJ1/TRGJ2
V gene: TRGV9
CDR3 protein: CALWEVRGKKLF

J gene: TRGJ1/TRGJ2
V gene: TRGV5
CDR3 protein: CATWDQYYKKLF

J gene: TRGJ1/TRGJ2
V gene: TRGV5
CDR3 protein: CATWDRQSYYKKLF

J gene: TRGJP2
V gene: TRGV9
CDR3 protein: CALWEVCDWIKTF

J gene: TRGJ1/TRGJ2
V gene: TRGV5
CDR3 protein: CATWDGVEKLF

J gene: TRGJP1
V gene: TRGV2
CDR3 protein: CATWDGWTGWFKIF

J gene: TRGJ1/TRGJ2
V gene: TRGV8
CDR3 protein: CATWDSNKWDKKLF

J gene: TRGJ1/TRGJ2
V gene: TRGV8
CDR3 protein: CATWDIQRIGKLF

J gene: TRGJ1/TRGJ2
V gene: TRGV2
CDR3 protein: CATWDGLRNKKLF

J gene: TRGJ1/TRGJ2
V gene: TRGV9
CDR3 protein: CALWESQYKKLF

J gene: TRGJP1
V gene: TRGV9
CDR3 protein: CALWESPGRKGLKIF

J gene: TRGJP2
V gene: TRGV2
CDR3 protein: CATWDGLGAWIKTF

J gene: TRGJ1/TRGJ2
V gene: TRGV3
CDR3 protein: CATWDTSGFYYKKLF

J gene: TRGJ1/TRGJ2
V gene: TRGV8
CDR3 protein: CATWDRIEGPGHYKKLF

J gene: TRGJ1/TRGJ2
V gene: TRGV8
CDR3 protein: CATWDIYKKLF

J gene: TRGJ1/TRGJ2
V gene: TRGV3
CDR3 protein: CATWDGSNYKKLF

J gene: TRGJ1/TRGJ2
V gene: TRGV4
CDR3 protein: CATWVWPPYYKKLF